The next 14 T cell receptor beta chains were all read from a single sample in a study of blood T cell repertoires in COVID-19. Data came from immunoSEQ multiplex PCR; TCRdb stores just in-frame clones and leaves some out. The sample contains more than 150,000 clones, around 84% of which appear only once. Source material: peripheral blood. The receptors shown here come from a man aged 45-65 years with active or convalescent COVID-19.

CDR3 residues: CACTDRSSYNEQFF. The CDR3 region has the DNA TGTGCCTGTACGGACAGGAGCTCCTACAATGAGCAGTTCTTC. This chain joins TRBV19 and TRBJ2-1; 7 bases match TRBD1. From germline, CDR1 is LNHDA and CDR2 SQIVND (reference sequence). CDR3 length equals 14 residues. The J segment lost 0 bases and the V segment lost 11 bases, leaving 7 bases of the junction unmatched. The complete variable domain, with remaining parts taken from reference TRBV19 and TRBJ2-1, reads DGGITQSPKYLFRKEGQNVTLSCEQNLNHDAMYWYRQDPGQGLRLIYYSQIVNDFQKGDIAEGYSVSREKKESFPLTVTSAQKNPTAFYLCACTDRSSYNEQFFGPGTRLTVL.

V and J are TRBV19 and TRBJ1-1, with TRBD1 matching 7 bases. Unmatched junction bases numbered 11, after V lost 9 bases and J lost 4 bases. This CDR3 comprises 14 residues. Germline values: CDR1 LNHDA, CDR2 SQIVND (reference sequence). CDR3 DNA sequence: TGTGCCAGCGACAGACAGGGTGGTAGCACTGAAGCTTTCTTT. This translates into CASDRQGGSTEAFF.

The CDR3, as DNA: TGTGCCAGCAGGGGGGGGACCTCCGGCCATGGCTACACCTTC. This sequence encodes CASRGGTSGHGYTF. The rearrangement links TRBV27 to TRBJ1-2; D possibly corresponds to TRBD1 (5 bases). V shed 6 bases and J shed 6 bases, with 17 bases lying between them. The CDR3 sequence is 14 residues long. Germline V CDR1 and CDR2: MNHEY, SMNVEV (reference sequence).

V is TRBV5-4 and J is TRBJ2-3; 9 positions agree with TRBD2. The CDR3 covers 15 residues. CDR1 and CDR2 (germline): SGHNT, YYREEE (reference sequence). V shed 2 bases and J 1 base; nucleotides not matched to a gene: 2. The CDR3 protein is CASSLRLAGTDTQYF. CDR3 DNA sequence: TGTGCCAGCAGCTTACGACTAGCGGGCACAGATACGCAGTATTTT. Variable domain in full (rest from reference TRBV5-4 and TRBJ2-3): ETGVTQSPTHLIKTRGQQVTLRCSSQSGHNTVSWYQQALGQGPQFIFQYYREEENGRGNFPPRFSGLQFPNYSSELNVNALELDDSALYLCASSLRLAGTDTQYFGPGTRLTVL.

As DNA, the CDR3 is TGTGCCAGCACAAAGTCAGGGGGGTTTGCCAATGAGCAGTTCTTC. Encoded protein: CASTKSGGFANEQFF. The rearrangement links TRBV5-4 to TRBJ2-1; maybe TRBD1 (7 bases). The V end lost 6 bases, the J end lost 6 bases, and 19 bases lay between the germline ends. Germline CDR1 SGHNT, CDR2 YYREEE (reference sequence). The CDR3 loop spans 15 amino acids.

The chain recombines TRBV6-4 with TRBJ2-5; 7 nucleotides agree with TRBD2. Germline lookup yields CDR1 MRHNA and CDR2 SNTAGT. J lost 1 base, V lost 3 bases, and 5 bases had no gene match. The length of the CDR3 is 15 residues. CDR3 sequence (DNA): TGTGCCAGCAGTGAATCAACGGGGGGCCAAGAGACCCAGTACTTC. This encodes CASSESTGGQETQYF.

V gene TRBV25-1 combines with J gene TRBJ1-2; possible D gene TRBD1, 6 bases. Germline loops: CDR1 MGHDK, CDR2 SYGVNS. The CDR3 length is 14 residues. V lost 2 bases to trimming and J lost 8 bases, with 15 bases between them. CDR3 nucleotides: TGTGCCAGCAGTGAAGGGGGCAGGGCACGGGGCTACACCTTC. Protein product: CASSEGGRARGYTF.

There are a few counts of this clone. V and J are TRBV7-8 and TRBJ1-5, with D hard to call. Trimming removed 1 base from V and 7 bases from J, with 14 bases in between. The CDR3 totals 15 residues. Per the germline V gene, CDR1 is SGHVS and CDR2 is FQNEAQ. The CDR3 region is CASSLVPVSGQPQHF. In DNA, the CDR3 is TGTGCCAGCAGCTTAGTTCCGGTGAGCGGACAGCCCCAGCATTTT.

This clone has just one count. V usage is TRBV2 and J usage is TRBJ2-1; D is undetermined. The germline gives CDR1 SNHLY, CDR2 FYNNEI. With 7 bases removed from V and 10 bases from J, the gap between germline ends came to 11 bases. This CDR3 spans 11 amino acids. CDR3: CASTPTNEQFF. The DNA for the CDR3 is TGTGCCAGCACCCCTACGAACGAGCAGTTCTTC.

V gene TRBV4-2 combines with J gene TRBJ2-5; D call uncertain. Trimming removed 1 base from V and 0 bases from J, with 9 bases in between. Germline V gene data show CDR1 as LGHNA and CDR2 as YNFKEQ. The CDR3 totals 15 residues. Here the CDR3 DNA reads TGTGCCAGCAGCCAAGGGGCAGGTAACCAAGAGACCCAGTACTTC. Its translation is CASSQGAGNQETQYF.

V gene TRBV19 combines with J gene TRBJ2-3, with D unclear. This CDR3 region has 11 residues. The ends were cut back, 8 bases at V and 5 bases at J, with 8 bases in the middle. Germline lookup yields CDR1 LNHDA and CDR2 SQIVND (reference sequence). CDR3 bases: TGTGCCAGTCAGGTGGGAGATACGCAGTATTTT. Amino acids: CASQVGDTQYF.

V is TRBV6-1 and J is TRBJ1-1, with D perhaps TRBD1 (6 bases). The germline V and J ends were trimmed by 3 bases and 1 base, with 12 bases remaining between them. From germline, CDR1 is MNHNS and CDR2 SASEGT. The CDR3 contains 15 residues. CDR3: CASSEPGERNTEAFF. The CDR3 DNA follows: TGTGCCAGCAGTGAGCCAGGGGAGAGGAACACTGAAGCTTTCTTT.

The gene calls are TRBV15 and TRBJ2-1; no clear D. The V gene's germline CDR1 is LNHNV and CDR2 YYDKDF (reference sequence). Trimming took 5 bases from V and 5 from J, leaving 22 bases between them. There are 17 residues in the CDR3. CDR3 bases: TGTGCCACCAGCTCAGGTCCCCAGCCCCCCGTTAACAATGAGCAGTTCTTC. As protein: CATSSGPQPPVNNEQFF.

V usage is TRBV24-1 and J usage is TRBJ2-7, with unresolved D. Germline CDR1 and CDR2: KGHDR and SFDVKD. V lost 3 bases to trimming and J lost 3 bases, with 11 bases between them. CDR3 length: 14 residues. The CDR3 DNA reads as TGTGCCACCAGTGATCCCAGTTTAAACTACGAGCAGTACTTC. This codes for CATSDPSLNYEQYF.